These 13 T cell receptor beta chains were all obtained from the same sample, sequenced in a study of blood T cell repertoires in COVID-19. Assay: immunoSEQ multiplex PCR; the TCRdb copy retains only in-frame clones and omits some. Of about 120,000 clones listed, about 83% were seen once; the top ten hold 5% to 8%. Input material: peripheral blood. Receptors were obtained from a man in his sixties or seventies with acute or convalescent COVID-19.

The chain links TRBV28 to TRBJ2-2; TRBD2 is a possible D gene (6 bases). The CDR3 is made up of 14 amino acids. CDR1 and CDR2 (germline): MDHEN, SYDVKM. The germline V and J ends were trimmed by 4 bases and 7 bases, with 13 bases remaining between them. CDR3 sequence: CASSWGGKVGELFF. The DNA for the CDR3 is TGTGCCAGCAGTTGGGGCGGGAAGGTCGGGGAGCTGTTTTTT.

This clone turned up a few times. V gene TRBV27 combines with J gene TRBJ2-1, with TRBD2 matching over 15 bases. Germline V CDR1 and CDR2: MNHEY, SMNVEV (reference sequence). With V trimmed by 6 bases and J by 0 bases, 6 bases remained unmatched. The length of the CDR3 is 18 residues. The chain's CDR3 is CASRRGLAGGSSYNEQFF. In nucleotides, the CDR3 is TGTGCCAGCAGACGGGGACTAGCGGGAGGCTCCTCCTACAATGAGCAGTTCTTC.

This sequence joins TRBV7-2 and TRBJ2-2, with D uncertain. Between the trimmed V and J ends, which lost 4 bases and 0 bases, there was a span of 3 bases. In germline, CDR1 is SGHTA, CDR2 FQGNSA. The CDR3 contains 13 residues. CDR3 amino acids: CASSSSNTGELFF. The CDR3 nucleotides are TGTGCCAGCAGCTCCTCGAACACCGGGGAGCTGTTTTTT.

This clone was counted only a few times. Other DNA sequences in this specimen translate into the identical CDR3. The chain's CDR3 is CASSSGGTAGNTIYF. The CDR3 region has the DNA TGTGCCAGCAGCTCAGGGGGCACGGCTGGAAACACCATATATTTT. The J gene is TRBJ1-3, the V gene TRBV7-2; 8 nucleotides line up with TRBD1. This CDR3 is built from 15 residues. The V gene end was trimmed by 4 bases and the J gene end by 2 bases; junction bases not matched to a gene: 4. Germline loops: CDR1 SGHTA, CDR2 FQGNSA.

The J gene is TRBJ1-2, the V gene TRBV30; maybe TRBD1 (6 bases). V was cut by 0 bases and J by 0 bases, with 14 bases left in between. The length of the CDR3 is 16 residues. CDR1 and CDR2 from the germline V gene are GTSNPN and SVGIG (reference sequence). The CDR3 spells CAWSVGGASSNYGYTF. The CDR3 DNA reads TGTGCCTGGAGTGTGGGGGGGGCATCTTCTAACTATGGCTACACCTTC.

The chain employs TRBV9 and TRBJ2-5; perhaps TRBD2 as D (5 bases). Germline CDR1 and CDR2: SGDLS and YYNGEE. V lost 4 bases and J 5 bases, leaving 15 bases between the germline ends. There are 14 residues in the CDR3. The chain's CDR3 is CASSPRAGEETQYF. Written as DNA, the CDR3 is TGTGCCAGCAGCCCCCGGGCGGGCGAGGAGACCCAGTACTTC.

This clone has only a few counts. The V call is TRBV27, the J call TRBJ2-1; possibly TRBD1 for D (5 bases). This CDR3 region has 14 residues. Looked up from germline, CDR1 is MNHEY and CDR2 is SMNVEV (reference sequence). The ends were cut back, 0 bases at V and 8 bases at J, with 11 bases in the middle. CDR3 nucleotide sequence: TGTGCCAGCAGTTTATCCGCAGGGTTCGATGAGCAGTTCTTC. It encodes CASSLSAGFDEQFF.

The chain uses TRBV6-5 and TRBJ1-4; D perhaps matches TRBD1 (5 bases). V lost 10 bases and J 5 bases, leaving 20 bases between the germline ends. From germline, CDR1 is MNHEY and CDR2 SVGAGI. CDR3 length: 15 residues. CDR3 loop: CATCQGTGLNEKLFF. The CDR3 DNA is TGTGCCACCTGCCAGGGCACAGGATTGAATGAAAAACTGTTTTTT.

This clone was seen once. Other DNA sequences in this specimen translate into the identical CDR3. The chain employs TRBV7-3 and TRBJ1-1; TRBD1 matches 8 bases. J lost 2 bases, V lost 5 bases, and 7 bases had no gene match. The CDR3 has 15 residues. Germline CDR1 and CDR2: SGHTA and FQGTGA. The CDR3: CASSPRTGTNTEAFF. In DNA, the CDR3 is TGTGCCAGCAGCCCAAGGACAGGGACCAACACTGAAGCTTTCTTT.

This chain joins TRBV2 and TRBJ2-7; D perhaps matches TRBD1 (5 bases). Germline V gene lookup returns CDR1 SNHLY and CDR2 FYNNEI. Trimming removed 7 bases from V and 4 bases from J, with 17 bases in between. The CDR3 is made up of 14 amino acids. The CDR3 DNA is TGTGCCAGCAAAGGGGAAATTGGTAGGTACGAGCAGTACTTC. Amino acid sequence: CASKGEIGRYEQYF.

The V gene is TRBV4-1, the J gene TRBJ2-3, with 7 positions matching TRBD2. V lost 4 bases to trimming and J lost 1 base; unmatched junction nucleotides: 8. Germline CDR1 is MGHRA and CDR2 is YSYEKL. This CDR3 is 16 amino acids long. CDR3 sequence: CASSPLSAGGTDTQYF. As DNA, the CDR3 is TGCGCCAGCAGCCCCCTAAGCGCGGGGGGCACAGATACGCAGTATTTT.

The rearrangement joins TRBV11-2 to TRBJ2-3; D call uncertain. This CDR3 comprises 14 residues. V lost 3 bases and J lost 5, with 12 bases in between. The germline CDR1 and CDR2 sequences are SGHAT and FQNNGV. The CDR3 DNA reads TGTGCCAGCAGCTTGTCTTACGGTTTAGATACGCAGTATTTT. Translation: CASSLSYGLDTQYF.

J is TRBJ2-1 and V is TRBV5-3; TRBD2 agrees at 10 bases. Being an ORF, TRBV5-3 has a function that is uncertain. V shed 2 bases and J 5 bases; nucleotides not matched to a gene: 4. CDR3 size: 15 residues. As DNA, the CDR3 is TGTGCCAGAAGCTTACGACTAGCGGGCCACAATGAGCAGTTCTTC. This encodes CARSLRLAGHNEQFF.